The 2 T cell receptor beta chains listed next were all sequenced from one sample in a study of OX40 agonist ivuxolimab in advanced cancers. TCRdb's table, derived via immunoSEQ multiplex PCR, lists solely in-frame clones and lacks some. The sample includes roughly 75,000 clones, 80% to 90% of them seen just once. Material: CD4+ or CD8+ T cells sorted from blood, obtained in a trial of the OX40 agonist ivuxolimab. The receptors were gathered from an adult with an advanced solid tumor such as melanoma, head and neck, liver or kidney cancer.

The chain joins TRBV11-2 to TRBJ1-4; TRBD1 is a possible D gene (6 bases). Trimming took off 8 bases at V and 6 bases at J, with 19 bases between the two ends. Germline values: CDR1 SGHAT, CDR2 FQNNGV. The CDR3 has 15 amino acids. CDR3 sequence: CASPMGGRLDEKLFF. CDR3 sequence (DNA): TGTGCCAGCCCTATGGGGGGGCGCCTTGATGAAAAACTGTTTTTT.

The chain joins TRBV2 to TRBJ2-5, with unresolved D. The J call may be in error: the DNA end matches TRBJ2-7 better. The CDR3 length is 15 residues. Germline CDR1 is SNHLY and CDR2 is FYNNEI. In nucleotides, the CDR3 is TGTGCCAGCACCCCTTTGGGTGGAAATACCTACGAGCAGTACTTC. This codes for CASTPLGGNTYEQYF.